The T cell receptor (beta chain) described here comes from a study of shared clonotypes between healthy human individuals. Study results and caveats: Among donors, sharing of clonotypes was expected to be affected by sequencing depth.

Remarks on this clone: Its target is not known.

Method: immunoSEQ multiplex PCR; TCRdb's copy keeps in-frame clones and lacks some. This sample carries 2 million to 2.5 million clones, under 95% of them seen once, and the ten largest clones take 0.37%. All donors were Caucasian adults living in Nashville, Tennessee. This receptor was identified in a man younger than 30 in good health. Some clones in this sample may be carry-over from other donors' samples. The material sequenced was naive CD4+ T cells from PBMCs. This sample's subset: CD45RA+ positively selected.

CDR3 residues: CASSYSYHSDRVESPQETQYF. CDR3 sequence (DNA): TGTGCCAGCAGTTACTCCTACCACAGTGACAGGGTTGAGTCCCCCCAAGAGACCCAGTACTTC. The gene calls are TRBV6-7 and TRBJ2-5; 7 bases match TRBD1. TRBV6-7 is assigned to the ORF class and has an uncertain function. The CDR3 runs to 21 residues. The J segment lost 1 base and the V segment lost 0 bases, leaving 20 bases of the junction unmatched.